The entry below describes one TCR beta chain. The data derive from a study of blood T cell repertoires in COVID-19. Across the whole study: Donors in the United States, Italy and Spain gave samples during acute or convalescent COVID-19.

Trimming at V came to 0 bases and at J to 4 bases, leaving 14 bases not matched to a gene. CDR3 length: 18 amino acids. Germline V lookup: CDR1 SGHRS, CDR2 YFSETQ. Sequenced by immunoSEQ multiplex PCR; TCRdb stores in-frame clones only, minus some. The sample shows a few hundred thousand clones, about 92% of them seen only once. The V and J genes are TRBV5-1 and TRBJ2-7; 9 bases align to TRBD2. This TCR was recovered from a woman aged 30 to 39 who had recovered from COVID-19. Material: PBMCs or T cells enriched from blood (not recorded which). The CDR3 spells CASSLAGSSGEMRYEQYF. The CDR3 region has the DNA TGCGCCAGCAGCTTGGCCGGATCTAGCGGGGAAATGAGGTACGAGCAGTACTTC.